The 3 T cell receptor beta chains below all came from one sample that was sequenced in a study of T-cell memory formation after mild COVID-19. TCRdb re-called the 5' RACE reads with MiXCR, one entry per CDR3 protein. The profile shows 350,000 to 450,000 distinct CDR3 sequences, 20% to 30% of them singletons. The material sequenced was PBMCs or a T cell subset sorted from them (not recorded which). Every receptor here comes from an adult woman who had mild COVID-19 (a few samples of this study predate the infection). Cell type and time point are not known.

This clonotype was observed a handful of times. The V call is TRBV20-1, the J call TRBJ2-1; TRBD2 agrees at 10 bases. This CDR3 contains 12 residues. Germline V gene data show CDR1 as DFQATT and CDR2 as SNEGSKA (reference sequence). The CDR3 sequence: CRATSGYNEQFF. The DNA for the CDR3 is TGCAGAGCGACTAGCGGGTACAATGAGCAGTTCTTC.

This rearrangement joins TRBV19 to TRBJ1-5, with TRBD1 matching over 7 bases. From germline, CDR1 is LNHDA and CDR2 SQIVND (reference sequence). Losses at the gene ends were 3 bases for V and 9 bases for J; bases not matched to a gene: 8. CDR3 length: 14 residues. The CDR3 DNA reads TGTGCCAGTAGTATGGGACAGCTAATGTGGCCCCAGCATTTT. Translated: CASSMGQLMWPQHF.

The chain joins TRBV4-3 to TRBJ2-5, with D hard to call. CDR3 length: 19 amino acids. The V end lost 0 bases, the J end lost 1 base, and 21 bases lay between the germline ends. The V gene's germline CDR1 is LGHNA and CDR2 YSLEER. CDR3 amino acids: CASSQELPTLPLLQETQYF. The CDR3 DNA follows: TGCGCCAGCAGCCAAGAACTTCCCACTCTCCCCCTCCTCCAAGAGACCCAGTACTTC.